This record looks at one T cell receptor beta chain sequence and its context. Its antigen is unidentified. One end of the junction is discordant with germline, which a read error may explain. This sample's TCRbeta library carried unique molecular identifier barcodes. TCRdb reanalysed the PCR reads using MiXCR and keeps one entry per CDR3 protein. The sample holds 600,000 to 800,000 distinct CDR3 sequences, 13% seen once. Per germline, CDR1 MDHEN and CDR2 SYDVKM. The length of the CDR3 is 13 residues. The data originate from a study of T-cell reconstitution after alpha-beta-depleted transplantation in children. Study observations and caveats: Expanded graft clones, several hundred of them, were reportedly the source of alpha-beta T cells about two months after transplant. From newly produced T cells came most of the T-cell counts and diversity one year after transplant. It was surviving recipient T cells and thymic progenitors that gave some patients high TCRbeta diversity at day 60.

The chain carries TRBV28 and TRBJ2-7, with D tentatively TRBD1 (5 bases). Sequenced material: PBMCs, taken before TCRalphabeta/CD19-depleted stem cell transplant. The sequence derives from a girl aged 2 to 9 with congenital amegakaryocytic thrombocytopenia, due to receive a stem cell transplant. The CDR3 sequence is CARSLDSSYEQYF. The CDR3 DNA reads as TGTGCCCGCAGTCTCGACAGTTCCTACGAGCAGTACTTC.